These 13 T cell receptor beta chains came from one sample sequenced in a study of blood T cells in healthy people across ages. A second roughly 7 to 11 cycle PCR used barcoded and J-beta primers. TCRdb reprocessed the 5' RACE reads with MiXCR, giving one entry per CDR3 protein. The data contain nearly 800,000 distinct CDR3 sequences, about 61% of them singletons. Material for sequencing was blood. All receptors come from a man aged 35-49 years in good health.

This clonotype came up once. J is TRBJ2-7 and V is TRBV20-1; D perhaps matches TRBD1 (6 bases). The closer fit of TRBJ2-5 to the DNA end suggests the J call may be wrong. Looked up from germline, CDR1 is DFQATT and CDR2 is SNEGSKA (reference sequence). This CDR3 spans 16 amino acids. The CDR3 is CSARNILGQKIETQYF. The CDR3 DNA follows: TGCAGTGCGAGAAATATTTTGGGACAAAAAATAGAGACCCAGTACTTC.

The genes are TRBV18 and TRBJ2-5; D is undetermined. The CDR3 totals 18 residues. The germline V and J ends were trimmed by 2 bases and 0 bases, with 19 bases remaining between them. Per the germline V gene, CDR1 is KGHSH and CDR2 is LQKENI. This CDR3 reads CASSPIPTVTRDQETQYF. The CDR3 bases are TGTGCCAGCTCACCAATTCCTACGGTGACAAGGGACCAAGAGACCCAGTACTTC.

This clonotype was seen only a few times. This chain connects TRBV15 to TRBJ2-1; a weak D match, TRBD2 (5 bases). The CDR3 has 12 amino acids. Per the germline V gene, CDR1 is LNHNV and CDR2 is YYDKDF (reference sequence). Trimming stripped 3 bases from V and 6 bases from J, with 6 bases between. CDR3 nucleotides: TGTGCCACCAGCAGGGCGGGCAATGAGCAGTTCTTC. Residues: CATSRAGNEQFF. Using reference TRBV15 and TRBJ2-1 for the parts outside the CDR3, the full variable domain is DAMVIQNPRYQVTQFGKPVTLSCSQTLNHNVMYWYQQKSSQAPKLLFHYYDKDFNNEADTPDNFQSRRPNTSFCFLDIRSPGLGDTAMYLCATSRAGNEQFFGPGTRLTVL.

There are many counts of this clonotype. The chain employs TRBV5-1 and TRBJ2-1; the D is unclear. V was clipped by 4 bases and J by 3 bases, with 8 bases between them. Germline V gives CDR1 SGHRS, CDR2 YFSETQ. CDR3 length equals 13 residues. The CDR3 loop is CASSESDYNEQFF. CDR3 sequence (DNA): TGCGCCAGCAGCGAATCCGACTACAATGAGCAGTTCTTC.

This clonotype was detected a few times. This chain links TRBV7-2 with TRBJ2-7, with 10 bases matching TRBD2. The germline CDR1 and CDR2 sequences are SGHTA and FQGNSA. The CDR3 spans 12 residues. V was clipped by 3 bases and J by 12 bases; unmatched bases: 5. For the CDR3, the DNA is TGTGCCAGCAGCTTCAGGACTAGCGGACTGTACTTC. Encoded protein: CASSFRTSGLYF. The complete variable domain, with remaining parts taken from reference TRBV7-2 and TRBJ2-7, reads GAGVSQSPSNKVTEKGKDVELRCDPISGHTALYWYRQSLGQGLEFLIYFQGNSAPDKSGLPSDRFSAERTGGSVSTLTIQRTQQEDSAVYLCASSFRTSGLYFGPGTRLTVT.

This clonotype was detected a few times. The chain links TRBV7-2 to TRBJ1-6; D remains ambiguous. The CDR3 runs 16 residues. V dropped 1 base and J dropped 10 bases, with 17 bases sitting between them. Germline assignment: CDR1 SGHTA and CDR2 FQGNSA. CDR3 residues: CASSLEGGAVKSPLHF. The CDR3 nucleotides read TGTGCCAGCAGCTTAGAGGGAGGTGCAGTAAAATCACCCCTCCACTTT.

The chain has TRBV11-1 and TRBJ2-5, with 8 bases that match TRBD2. The CDR3 has 15 amino acids. J was trimmed by 5 bases and V by 5 bases; bases with no gene match: 10. Germline V lookup: CDR1 SGHAT, CDR2 FQDESV (reference sequence). The CDR3 loop is CASSAIGLAGETQYF. The DNA of the CDR3 is TGTGCCAGCAGCGCAATAGGACTAGCAGGGGAGACCCAGTACTTC. The whole variable domain, filled in from reference TRBV11-1 and TRBJ2-5, reads EAEVAQSPRYKITEKSQAVAFWCDPISGHATLYWYRQILGQGPELLVQFQDESVVDDSQLPKDRFSAERLKGVDSTLKIQPAELGDSAMYLCASSAIGLAGETQYFGPGTRLLVL.

The sample holds a few counts of this clonotype. The V gene is TRBV5-1, the J gene TRBJ2-3; D might be TRBD2 (5 bases). Trimming stripped 0 bases from V and 8 bases from J, with 16 bases between. This CDR3 has 15 amino acids. The germline CDR1 and CDR2 sequences are SGHRS and YFSETQ. In DNA form, the CDR3 reads TGCGCCAGCAGCTTGGATGCGCCGGGATCCGCTACGCAGTATTTT. Amino acid sequence: CASSLDAPGSATQYF.

J is TRBJ2-3 and V is TRBV27; D may be TRBD2 (5 bases). The CDR3 covers 17 residues. From germline, CDR1 is MNHEY and CDR2 SMNVEV (reference sequence). V was shortened by 4 bases and J by 6 bases, with 23 bases between the two germline ends. Here the CDR3 DNA reads TGTGCCAGCAGTTCCCGGCTGGCCAAGGGCGGGCGGGATACGCAGTATTTT. Amino acid sequence: CASSSRLAKGGRDTQYF.

The J gene is TRBJ2-6, the V gene TRBV18; D perhaps matches TRBD1 (6 bases). Germline CDR1 KGHSH, CDR2 LQKENI. Trimming stripped 3 bases from V and 5 bases from J, with 11 bases between. The CDR3 consists of 15 residues. The CDR3 protein is CASSPVQGWANVLTF. The CDR3 bases are TGTGCCAGCTCACCCGTACAGGGTTGGGCCAACGTCCTGACTTTC.

The rearrangement uses TRBV7-8 and TRBJ1-1, with D possibly being TRBD1 (5 bases). Between the trimmed V and J ends, which lost 3 bases and 1 base, there was a span of 9 bases. This CDR3 is 14 amino acids long. CDR1 and CDR2 (germline): SGHVS, FQNEAQ. In DNA form, the CDR3 reads TGTGCCAGCAGCTTGAAAGGGGAGAACACTGAAGCTTTCTTT. Its protein is CASSLKGENTEAFF.

V gene TRBV25-1 combines with J gene TRBJ2-7, with a weak D call TRBD1 (6 bases). V was cut by 6 bases and J by 0 bases, with 9 bases left in between. In germline, CDR1 is MGHDK, CDR2 SYGVNS. This CDR3 contains 13 residues. In DNA, the CDR3 is TGTGCCAGCAGGGACAGCTACTCCTACGAGCAGTACTTC. It is translated as CASRDSYSYEQYF.

The genes are TRBV3-1 and TRBJ2-5; TRBD1 matches at 12 bases. CDR1 LGHDT and CDR2 YNNKEL come from the germline V gene (reference sequence). The trim removed 3 bases at V and 5 bases at J, leaving 10 bases unmatched. This CDR3 spans 17 amino acids. The CDR3 is CASSHRGTGGAWETQYF. The DNA for the CDR3 is TGTGCCAGCAGCCACAGGGGGACAGGGGGCGCCTGGGAGACCCAGTACTTC.